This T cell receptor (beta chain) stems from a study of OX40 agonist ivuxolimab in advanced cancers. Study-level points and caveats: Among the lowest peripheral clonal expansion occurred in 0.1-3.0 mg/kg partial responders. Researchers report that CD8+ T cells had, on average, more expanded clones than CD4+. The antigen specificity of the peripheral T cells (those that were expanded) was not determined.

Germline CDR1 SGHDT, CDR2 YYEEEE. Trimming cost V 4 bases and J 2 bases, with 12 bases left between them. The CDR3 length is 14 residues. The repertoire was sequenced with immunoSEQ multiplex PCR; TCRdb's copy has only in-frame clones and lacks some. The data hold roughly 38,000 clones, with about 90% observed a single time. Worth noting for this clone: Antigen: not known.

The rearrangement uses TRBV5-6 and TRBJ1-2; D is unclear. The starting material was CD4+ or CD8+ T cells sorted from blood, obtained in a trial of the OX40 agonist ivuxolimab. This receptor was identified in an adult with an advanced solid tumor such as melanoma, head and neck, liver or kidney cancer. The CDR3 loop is CASSSRMVNYGYTF. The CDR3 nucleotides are TGTGCCAGCAGCAGCCGGATGGTAAACTATGGCTACACCTTC.